The TCR beta chain described here comes from a study of vaccination effects on CD4 cells after COVID-19. TCRdb's copy holds only in-frame clones and misses some; the assay was immunoSEQ multiplex PCR. The profile shows 60,000 to 80,000 clones, around 70% of them singletons. V lost 3 bases to trimming and J lost 0 bases, with 12 bases between them. Germline CDR1 MNHEY, CDR2 SMNVEV (reference sequence). CDR3 size: 17 residues. Concerning this clone itself: Its antigen is unidentified.

Following 10 days of culture, CD4+ T cells were isolated. Participants received two doses of either the BNT162b2 or mRNA-1273 vaccine. This TCR was sampled from a human donor who received a COVID-19 vaccine. Sequencing used CD4+ T cells from PBMCs cultured without peptide, obtained after COVID-19 vaccination. J is TRBJ1-6 and V is TRBV27; D might be TRBD1 (5 bases). The CDR3 sequence: CASSFTRGSSYNSPLHF. The CDR3 coding sequence is TGTGCCAGCAGTTTTACAAGGGGAAGCTCCTATAATTCACCCCTCCACTTT.